Below are 4 T cell receptor beta chains sequenced from a single sample in a study of glioma-infiltrating T cells. Amplification of TCR alpha and beta CDR3 regions from RNA used iRepertoire nested multiplex PCR. Using its own MiXCR run on the multiplex PCR reads, TCRdb lists one record per CDR3 protein. The table records 90,000 or so distinct CDR3 sequences, roughly 40% of them present only once. The sequenced material came from glioma tissue, nonneoplastic brain tissue, or PBMCs (not recorded which). Receptor source: a human donor with low-grade glioma or glioblastoma, undergoing nonglioma brain surgery, or in good health (not recorded which).

This clonotype was picked up many times. This chain uses TRBV20-1 with TRBJ1-4; 9 nucleotides match TRBD1. Germline CDR1 is DFQATT and CDR2 is SNEGSKA (reference sequence). V lost 3 bases to trimming and J lost 2 bases; unmatched junction nucleotides: 10. This CDR3 has 17 amino acids. The DNA of the CDR3 is TGCAGTGCTAGCGGGATCGACAGGGGGTGGACTAATGAAAAACTGTTTTTT. This encodes CSASGIDRGWTNEKLFF.

This clonotype was recorded many times. This chain uses TRBV2 with TRBJ1-5; 10 nucleotides agree with TRBD1. The germline CDR1 and CDR2 sequences are SNHLY and FYNNEI. The CDR3 is made up of 17 amino acids. Trimming cost V 3 bases and J 4 bases; bases outside gene matches: 9. As DNA, the CDR3 is TGTGCCAGCAGTGACCGGGACAGGGGAGGGAAAAATCAGCCCCAGCATTTT. It yields the protein CASSDRDRGGKNQPQHF. Full variable domain (rest looked up from reference TRBV2 and TRBJ1-5): EPEVTQTPSHQVTQMGQEVILRCVPISNHLYFYWYRQILGQKVEFLVSFYNNEISEKSEIFDDQFSVERPDGSNFTLKIRSTKLEDSAMYFCASSDRDRGGKNQPQHFGDGTRLSIL.

In this sample, this clonotype turned up many times. The chain employs TRBV4-1 and TRBJ2-6; D is unresolved. The CDR3 has 17 amino acids. V lost 0 bases to trimming and J lost 0 bases, with 9 bases between them. Looked up from germline, CDR1 is MGHRA and CDR2 is YSYEKL. In nucleotides, the CDR3 is TGCGCCAGCAGCCAAGATCTAATAGGCTCTGGGGCCAACGTCCTGACTTTC. The encoded protein is CASSQDLIGSGANVLTF.

This clonotype was seen ten or more times. The genes are TRBV7-2 and TRBJ1-1, with D uncertain. This CDR3 is built from 16 residues. Germline assignment: CDR1 SGHTA and CDR2 FQGNSA. Trimming took off 5 bases at V and 1 base at J, with 17 bases between the two ends. The chain's CDR3 is CASSPSRWISNTEAFF. The DNA for the CDR3 is TGTGCCAGCAGCCCTTCGCGTTGGATCTCGAACACTGAAGCTTTCTTT.